The 24 T cell receptor beta chains below all came from one sample that was sequenced in a study of T-cell reconstitution after alpha-beta-depleted transplantation in children. Preparation of the TCRbeta library was carried out with unique molecular identifiers. In TCRdb, the PCR reads were re-called with MiXCR into one record per CDR3 protein. The sample records about 360,000 distinct CDR3 sequences, about an eighth being singletons. The sample here was PBMCs, taken from the stem cell graft. These receptors all stem from a human donor who donated a stem cell graft to a child with Fanconi anemia.

The chain employs TRBV6-2 or TRBV6-3 and TRBJ2-3, with D possibly being TRBD2 (5 bases). V lost 5 bases to trimming and J lost 0 bases, with 18 bases between them. CDR1 and CDR2 (germline): MNHEY, SVGEGT. The CDR3 spans 17 residues. The CDR3 sequence: CASSLGPGITSTDTQYF. As DNA, the CDR3 is TGTGCCAGCAGTCTGGGTCCCGGGATCACTAGCACAGATACGCAGTATTTT.

This clonotype was seen a few times. This chain links TRBV5-1 with TRBJ1-5, with D possibly matching TRBD1 (6 bases). In germline, CDR1 is SGHRS, CDR2 YFSETQ. The CDR3 totals 15 residues. The V gene lost 1 base and the J gene lost 2 bases, with 10 bases spanning the gap. CDR3 sequence reads: CASSLRGDGNQPQHF. The CDR3 DNA is TGCGCCAGCAGCTTGAGGGGGGACGGCAATCAGCCCCAGCATTTT.

The rearrangement links TRBV6-5 to TRBJ2-3; TRBD2 is a possible D gene (7 bases). This CDR3 is built from 14 residues. The V gene lost 4 bases and the J gene lost 5 bases, with 13 bases spanning the gap. CDR1 and CDR2 (germline): MNHEY, SVGAGI. In nucleotides, the CDR3 is TGTGCCAGCAGTTGGGGGGGGGGCCGAGATACGCAGTATTTT. This codes for CASSWGGGRDTQYF.

In this sample, this clonotype turned up many times. V usage is TRBV12-3 or TRBV12-4 and J usage is TRBJ2-1; a possible D gene is TRBD1 (6 bases). The CDR3 is made up of 15 amino acids. Trimming shortened V by 6 bases and J by 4 bases, and 16 bases separated the two germline ends. CDR3: CASSPWQGIYNEQFF. CDR3 bases: TGTGCCAGCAGCCCCTGGCAGGGGATATACAATGAGCAGTTCTTC.

The chain links TRBV7-9 to TRBJ1-2, with 7 bases aligning to TRBD1. The CDR3 has 15 amino acids. Trimming at V came to 2 bases and at J to 0 bases, leaving 3 bases not matched to a gene. Looked up from germline, CDR1 is SEHNR and CDR2 is FQNEAQ (reference sequence). The CDR3 DNA sequence: TGTGCCAGCAGCTTACAAGGACAGGCTAACTATGGCTACACCTTC. This encodes CASSLQGQANYGYTF.

The gene calls are TRBV4-3 and TRBJ1-6; the D is unclear. V was trimmed by 3 bases and J by 10 bases, leaving 13 bases between them. Germline loops: CDR1 LGHNA, CDR2 YSLEER. There are 14 residues in the CDR3. CDR3: CASSQDRLGSPLHF. For the CDR3, the DNA is TGCGCCAGCAGCCAGGACCGTTTAGGCTCACCCCTCCACTTT.

This clonotype has only a few counts. The gene calls are TRBV20-1 and TRBJ1-1; D is perhaps TRBD1 (5 bases). Per the germline V gene, CDR1 is DFQATT and CDR2 is SNEGSKA (reference sequence). Trimming shortened V by 5 bases and J by 4 bases, and 17 bases separated the two germline ends. The CDR3 totals 14 residues. The CDR3 DNA sequence: TGCAGTGCTTGGGGACCGCAGGTGAGCACTGAAGCTTTCTTT. Translating gives CSAWGPQVSTEAFF.

CDR3 protein: CASSQPRTGVYEQYF. The CDR3 DNA follows: TGTGCCAGCAGCCAACCCCGGACAGGGGTCTACGAGCAGTACTTC. The chain joins TRBV3-1 to TRBJ2-7; 9 bases map to TRBD1. The V segment lost 2 bases and the J segment 3 bases; nucleotides outside the gene matches: 5. Germline loops: CDR1 LGHDT, CDR2 YNNKEL (reference sequence). The CDR3 is 15 amino acids.

The chain is built from TRBV5-1 and TRBJ1-1; TRBD1 matches at 7 bases. Germline V gene sequence: CDR1 SGHRS, CDR2 YFSETQ. After removal of 4 bases from V and 6 bases from J, the junction contained 6 bases not matched to a gene. The CDR3 is made up of 13 amino acids. CDR3 DNA: TGCGCCAGCAGCCACAACAGGGGCGCTGAAGCTTTCTTT. The encoded protein is CASSHNRGAEAFF.

The rearrangement uses TRBV7-8 and TRBJ2-7; D call uncertain. The V gene lost 3 bases and the J gene lost 3 bases, with 9 bases spanning the gap. The germline CDR1 and CDR2 sequences are SGHVS and FQNEAQ. The CDR3 sequence is 13 residues long. The CDR3 nucleotides are TGTGCCAGCAGCTTGGAAAGGCACTACGAGCAGTACTTC. Translating gives CASSLERHYEQYF. Together with reference TRBV7-8 and TRBJ2-7, the CDR3 gives the full variable domain: GAGVSQSPRYKVAKRGQDVALRCDPISGHVSLFWYQQALGQGPEFLTYFQNEAQLDKSGLPSDRFFAERPEGSVSTLKIQRTQQEDSAVYLCASSLERHYEQYFGPGTRLTVT.

This clonotype was recorded at least ten times. The genes are TRBV5-6 and TRBJ2-7; D not certain. Trimming pared 3 bases from V and 3 bases from J, leaving 4 bases between. The CDR3 covers 11 residues. CDR1 is SGHDT, CDR2 YYEEEE, per germline. The CDR3 nucleotides are TGTGCCAGCAGCTCGCGCTACGAGCAGTACTTC. This codes for CASSSRYEQYF.

The chain joins TRBV9 to TRBJ2-7, with 8 bases aligning to TRBD1. Germline lookup yields CDR1 SGDLS and CDR2 YYNGEE. The V segment lost 3 bases and the J segment 3 bases; nucleotides outside the gene matches: 5. CDR3 length: 14 residues. In nucleotides, the CDR3 is TGTGCCAGCAGCGAGACAGGGGTGAACTACGAGCAGTACTTC. Its translation is CASSETGVNYEQYF.

This clonotype was picked up many times. This rearrangement joins TRBV20-1 to TRBJ2-2; possible D gene TRBD2, 5 bases. V was shortened by 5 bases and J by 4 bases, with 8 bases between the two germline ends. The CDR3 has 12 residues. The V gene's germline CDR1 is DFQATT and CDR2 SNEGSKA (reference sequence). CDR3 sequence reads: CSALASTGELFF. For the CDR3, the DNA is TGCAGTGCTCTAGCCAGCACCGGGGAGCTGTTTTTT.

This clonotype was counted between two and nine times. V gene TRBV10-2 combines with J gene TRBJ1-4, with D perhaps matching TRBD1 (5 bases). The CDR3 totals 14 residues. Germline V lookup: CDR1 WSHSY, CDR2 SAAADI. V gave up 5 bases and J gave up 7 bases, with 14 bases separating them. The CDR3 region has the DNA TGCGCCAGCAGTCCACAGGAAAGGAGTGAAAAACTGTTTTTT. Its protein is CASSPQERSEKLFF.

This clonotype was counted many times. This chain joins TRBV3-1 and TRBJ2-2, with unresolved D. This CDR3 comprises 16 residues. Trimming cost V 4 bases and J 4 bases, with 16 bases left between them. Germline assignment: CDR1 LGHDT and CDR2 YNNKEL (reference sequence). The CDR3, as DNA: TGTGCCAGCAGCCCCTCCTTTGGGGTCTTCACCGGGGAGCTGTTTTTT. Its translation: CASSPSFGVFTGELFF.

The chain is built from TRBV12-5 and TRBJ2-5, with TRBD1 as a possible D gene (6 bases). This CDR3 region has 15 residues. Per the germline V gene, CDR1 is LGHNT and CDR2 is FRNRAP. The V end lost 5 bases, the J end lost 2 bases, and 15 bases lay between the germline ends. CDR3 loop: CASGAGDTYQETQYF. CDR3 bases: TGTGCTAGTGGTGCCGGGGACACTTATCAAGAGACCCAGTACTTC. Full variable domain (outside the CDR3, taken from reference TRBV12-5 and TRBJ2-5): DARVTQTPRHKVTEMGQEVTMRCQPILGHNTVFWYRQTMMQGLELLAYFRNRAPLDDSGMPKDRFSAEMPDATLATLKIQPSEPRDSAVYFCASGAGDTYQETQYFGPGTRLLVL.

The CDR3 is CSARPGNSYNEQFF. The CDR3 nucleotides are TGCAGTGCTAGACCGGGGAACTCCTACAATGAGCAGTTCTTC. The chain couples TRBV20-1 to TRBJ2-1; D may be TRBD2 (5 bases). The CDR3 is made up of 14 amino acids. V was cut by 2 bases and J by 0 bases, with 8 bases left in between. CDR1 DFQATT and CDR2 SNEGSKA come from the germline V gene (reference sequence).

This clonotype was counted many times. This chain links TRBV10-2 with TRBJ2-1, with D perhaps TRBD1 or TRBD2 (5 bases each). The CDR3 contains 16 residues. From germline, CDR1 is WSHSY and CDR2 SAAADI. Trimming stripped 2 bases from V and 2 bases from J, with 13 bases between. This CDR3 reads CASSEVQGPTYNEQFF. Here the CDR3 DNA reads TGCGCCAGCAGTGAGGTCCAGGGACCTACCTACAATGAGCAGTTCTTC.

The chain employs TRBV20-1 and TRBJ2-1; 8 bases are a match to TRBD2. The germline gives CDR1 DFQATT, CDR2 SNEGSKA (reference sequence). Trimming cost V 0 bases and J 3 bases; bases outside gene matches: 4. The CDR3 has 15 residues. The CDR3 is CSARDWAGGYNEQFF. CDR3 in DNA: TGCAGTGCTAGAGATTGGGCGGGGGGCTACAATGAGCAGTTCTTC.

This chain links TRBV19 with TRBJ2-6, with D possibly being TRBD1 (6 bases). CDR1 is LNHDA, CDR2 SQIVND, per germline (reference sequence). The CDR3 consists of 18 residues. Trimming took off 7 bases at V and 0 bases at J, with 19 bases between the two ends. CDR3 nucleotide sequence: TGTGCCAGTACGCTCGGGACACTCTATAGCTCTGGGGCCAACGTCCTGACTTTC. Residues: CASTLGTLYSSGANVLTF.

This chain connects TRBV7-6 to TRBJ1-1; no reliable D call. V lost 4 bases to trimming and J lost 4 bases, with 16 bases between them. The CDR3 has 15 residues. Germline CDR1 is SGHVS and CDR2 is FNYEAQ. CDR3 amino acids: CASSSSGIRGTEAFF. CDR3 coding DNA: TGTGCCAGCAGCTCCAGCGGGATACGGGGCACTGAAGCTTTCTTT. Combining the CDR3 with reference TRBV7-6 and TRBJ1-1 gives the whole variable domain GAGVSQSPRYKVTKRGQDVALRCDPISGHVSLYWYRQALGQGPEFLTYFNYEAQQDKSGLPNDRFSAERPEGSISTLTIQRTEQRDSAMYRCASSSSGIRGTEAFFGQGTRLTVV.

The V call is TRBV7-9, the J call TRBJ1-1; D may be TRBD1 (5 bases). Germline V gene lookup returns CDR1 SEHNR and CDR2 FQNEAQ (reference sequence). Trimming removed 2 bases from V and 7 bases from J, with 8 bases in between. This CDR3 region has 12 residues. The CDR3 DNA is TGTGCCAGCAGCTTAACAGGCTTTGAAGCTTTCTTT. Encoded protein: CASSLTGFEAFF.

This clonotype was seen a handful of times. The chain has TRBV30 and TRBJ2-3; D may be TRBD1 (5 bases). The CDR3 runs to 13 residues. The V end lost 3 bases, the J end lost 9 bases, and 16 bases lay between the germline ends. CDR1 and CDR2 (germline): GTSNPN, SVGIG (reference sequence). CDR3 coding DNA: TGTGCCTGGAGCCCTAAGGGTGCAGGGACGCAGTATTTT. Translating gives CAWSPKGAGTQYF.

The chain combines TRBV3-1 with TRBJ1-1; D unclear. CDR3 length: 12 residues. Trimming removed 2 bases at V and 3 bases at J, with 4 bases between. Germline CDR1 is LGHDT and CDR2 is YNNKEL (reference sequence). CDR3 DNA: TGTGCCAGCAGCCAATCCTACACTGAAGCTTTCTTT. Amino acid sequence: CASSQSYTEAFF. Full variable domain (outside the CDR3, taken from reference TRBV3-1 and TRBJ1-1): DTAVSQTPKYLVTQMGNDKSIKCEQNLGHDTMYWYKQDSKKFLKIMFSYNNKELIINETVPNRFSPKSPDKAHLNLHINSLELGDSAVYFCASSQSYTEAFFGQGTRLTVV.